Many counts were recorded for the clone carrying this T cell receptor beta chain. The source of the sample is a study of T cells in Graves' hyperthyroidism and ophthalmopathy. What was amplified from RNA transcripts were TCR beta CDR3 regions. In the first-round RT-PCR of the TCR CDR3, the HTBI primer set was used. A single record per CDR3 protein comes from TCRdb applying MiXCR to the multiplex PCR reads. Among under 250,000 distinct CDR3 sequences listed, approximately 25% were seen once. This CDR3 is built from 15 residues. V was trimmed by 4 bases and J by 7 bases, leaving 16 bases between them. Germline values: CDR1 SGHTA, CDR2 FQGTGA.

Material: blood. The gene calls are TRBV7-3 and TRBJ2-2; tentatively, D is TRBD1 (6 bases). This receptor was taken from a woman aged 40 to 50 with Graves' ophthalmopathy. The CDR3 nucleotides read TGTGCCAGCAGCTCACAAGCCAGGGGCCACGGGGAGCTGTTTTTT. It codes for CASSSQARGHGELFF.